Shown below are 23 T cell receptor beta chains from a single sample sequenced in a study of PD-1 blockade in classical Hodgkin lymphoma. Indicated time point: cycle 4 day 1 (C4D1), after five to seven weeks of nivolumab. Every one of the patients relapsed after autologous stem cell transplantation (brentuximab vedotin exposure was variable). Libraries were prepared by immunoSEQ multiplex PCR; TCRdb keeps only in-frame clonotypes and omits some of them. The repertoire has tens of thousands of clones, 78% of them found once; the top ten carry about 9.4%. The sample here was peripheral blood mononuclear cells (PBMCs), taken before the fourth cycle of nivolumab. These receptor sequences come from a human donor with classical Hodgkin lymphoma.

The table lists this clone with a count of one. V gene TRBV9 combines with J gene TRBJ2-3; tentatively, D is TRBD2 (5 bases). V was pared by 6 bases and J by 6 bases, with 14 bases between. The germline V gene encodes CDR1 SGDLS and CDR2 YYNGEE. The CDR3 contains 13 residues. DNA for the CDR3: TGTGCCAGCAACGAGGGTCCGGAGGATACGCAGTATTTT. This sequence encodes CASNEGPEDTQYF.

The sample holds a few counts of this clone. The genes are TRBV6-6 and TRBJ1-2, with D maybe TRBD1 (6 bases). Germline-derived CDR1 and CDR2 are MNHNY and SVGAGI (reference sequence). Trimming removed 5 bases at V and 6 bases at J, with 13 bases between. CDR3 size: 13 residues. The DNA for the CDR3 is TGTGCCAGCAGTCTACAGGGAATCGATGGCTACACCTTC. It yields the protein CASSLQGIDGYTF.

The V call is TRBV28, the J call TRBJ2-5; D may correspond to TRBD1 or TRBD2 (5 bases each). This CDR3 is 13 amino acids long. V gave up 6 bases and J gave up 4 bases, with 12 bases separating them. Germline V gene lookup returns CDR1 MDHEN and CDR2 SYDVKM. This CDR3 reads CASRYGAVETQYF. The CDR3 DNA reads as TGTGCCAGCAGATACGGGGCCGTAGAGACCCAGTACTTC.

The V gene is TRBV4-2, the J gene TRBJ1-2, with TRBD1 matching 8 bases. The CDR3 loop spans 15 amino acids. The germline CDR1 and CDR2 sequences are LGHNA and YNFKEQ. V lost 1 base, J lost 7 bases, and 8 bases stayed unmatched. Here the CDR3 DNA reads TGTGCCAGCAGCCAAGCGGGACAGGTCAAATTTGGCTACACCTTC. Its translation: CASSQAGQVKFGYTF.

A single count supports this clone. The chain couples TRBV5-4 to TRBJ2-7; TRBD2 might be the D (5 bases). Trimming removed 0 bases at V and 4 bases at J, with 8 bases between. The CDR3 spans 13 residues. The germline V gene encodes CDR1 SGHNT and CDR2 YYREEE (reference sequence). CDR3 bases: TGTGCCAGCAGCTTGGCCCGGGATTACGAGCAGTACTTC. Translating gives CASSLARDYEQYF.

The CDR3: CASSHRTGEGNQPQHF. DNA for the CDR3: TGTGCCAGTAGTCATAGGACAGGGGAGGGCAATCAGCCCCAGCATTTT. The chain is built from TRBV19 and TRBJ1-5, with 9 bases that match TRBD1. V shed 5 bases and J 2 bases; nucleotides not matched to a gene: 7. Germline V gives CDR1 LNHDA, CDR2 SQIVND (reference sequence). This CDR3 contains 16 residues.

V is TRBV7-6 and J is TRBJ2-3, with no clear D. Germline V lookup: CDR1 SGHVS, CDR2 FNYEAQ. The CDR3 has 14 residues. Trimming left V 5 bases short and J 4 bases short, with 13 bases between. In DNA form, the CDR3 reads TGTGCCAGCAGCCCGGTGGGTGGACCAGATACGCAGTATTTT. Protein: CASSPVGGPDTQYF. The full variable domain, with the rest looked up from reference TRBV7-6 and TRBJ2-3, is GAGVSQSPRYKVTKRGQDVALRCDPISGHVSLYWYRQALGQGPEFLTYFNYEAQQDKSGLPNDRFSAERPEGSISTLTIQRTEQRDSAMYRCASSPVGGPDTQYFGPGTRLTVL.

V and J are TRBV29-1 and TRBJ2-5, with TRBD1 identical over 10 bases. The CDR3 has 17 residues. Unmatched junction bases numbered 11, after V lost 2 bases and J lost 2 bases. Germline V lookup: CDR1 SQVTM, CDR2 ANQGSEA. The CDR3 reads CSVESGRDRGGQETQYF. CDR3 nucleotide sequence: TGCAGCGTTGAATCTGGGAGGGACAGGGGCGGACAAGAGACCCAGTACTTC.

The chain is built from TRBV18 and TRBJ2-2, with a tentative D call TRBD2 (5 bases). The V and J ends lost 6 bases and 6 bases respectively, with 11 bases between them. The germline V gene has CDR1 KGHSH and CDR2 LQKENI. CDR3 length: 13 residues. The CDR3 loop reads CASSLAGAGELFF. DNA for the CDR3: TGTGCCAGCTCGCTAGCTGGGGCCGGGGAGCTGTTTTTT. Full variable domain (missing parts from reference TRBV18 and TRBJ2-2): NAGVMQNPRHLVRRRGQEARLRCSPMKGHSHVYWYRQLPEEGLKFMVYLQKENIIDESGMPKERFSAEFPKEGPSILRIQQVVRGDSAAYFCASSLAGAGELFFGEGSRLTVL.

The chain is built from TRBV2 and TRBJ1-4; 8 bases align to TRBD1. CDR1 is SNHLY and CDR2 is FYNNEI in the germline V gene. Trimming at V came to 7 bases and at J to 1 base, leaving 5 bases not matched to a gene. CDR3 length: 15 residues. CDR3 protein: CASNRQGQTNEKLFF. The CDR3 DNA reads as TGTGCCAGCAATCGACAGGGGCAAACTAATGAAAAACTGTTTTTT.

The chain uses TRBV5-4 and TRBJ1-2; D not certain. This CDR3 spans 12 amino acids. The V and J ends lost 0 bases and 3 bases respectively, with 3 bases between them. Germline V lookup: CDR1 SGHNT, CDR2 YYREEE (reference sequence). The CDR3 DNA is TGTGCCAGCAGCTTGGACGACTATGGCTACACCTTC. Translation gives CASSLDDYGYTF.

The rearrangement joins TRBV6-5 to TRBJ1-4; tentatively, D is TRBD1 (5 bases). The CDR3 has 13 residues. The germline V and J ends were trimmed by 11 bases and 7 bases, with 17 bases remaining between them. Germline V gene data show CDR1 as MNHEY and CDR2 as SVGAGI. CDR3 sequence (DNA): TGTGCCGCACATGGGGGATTGGGTGAAAAACTGTTTTTT. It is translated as CAAHGGLGEKLFF.

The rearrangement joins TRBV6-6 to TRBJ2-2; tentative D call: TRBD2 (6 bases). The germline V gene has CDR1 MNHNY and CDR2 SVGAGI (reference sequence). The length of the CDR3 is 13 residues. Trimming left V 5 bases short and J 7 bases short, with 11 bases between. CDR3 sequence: CASSTGGNGELFF. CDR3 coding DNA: TGTGCCAGCAGTACCGGAGGGAACGGGGAGCTGTTTTTT.

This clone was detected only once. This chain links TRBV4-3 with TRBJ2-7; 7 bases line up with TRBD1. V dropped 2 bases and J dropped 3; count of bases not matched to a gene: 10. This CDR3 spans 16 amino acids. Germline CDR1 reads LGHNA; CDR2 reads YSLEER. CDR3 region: CASSQLGSGGNYEQYF. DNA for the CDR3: TGCGCCAGCAGCCAATTAGGGTCAGGGGGAAACTACGAGCAGTACTTC.

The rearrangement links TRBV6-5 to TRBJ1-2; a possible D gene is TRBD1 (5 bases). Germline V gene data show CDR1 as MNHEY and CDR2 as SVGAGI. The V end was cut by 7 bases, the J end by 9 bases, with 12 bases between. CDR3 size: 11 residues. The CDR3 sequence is CASTPGGRYTF. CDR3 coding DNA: TGTGCCAGCACCCCGGGGGGTCGCTACACCTTC.

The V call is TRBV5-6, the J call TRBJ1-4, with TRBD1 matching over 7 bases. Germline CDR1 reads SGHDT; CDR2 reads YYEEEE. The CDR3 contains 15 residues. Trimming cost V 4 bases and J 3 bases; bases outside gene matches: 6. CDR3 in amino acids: CASSPTGLANEKLFF. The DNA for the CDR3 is TGTGCCAGCAGCCCGACAGGGCTAGCTAATGAAAAACTGTTTTTT.

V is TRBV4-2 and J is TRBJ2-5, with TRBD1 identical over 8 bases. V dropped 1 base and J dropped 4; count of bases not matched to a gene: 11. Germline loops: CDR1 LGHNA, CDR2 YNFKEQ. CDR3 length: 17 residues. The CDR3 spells CASSQAGGQGAAETQYF. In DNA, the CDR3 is TGTGCCAGCAGCCAAGCGGGCGGCCAGGGGGCGGCAGAGACCCAGTACTTC.

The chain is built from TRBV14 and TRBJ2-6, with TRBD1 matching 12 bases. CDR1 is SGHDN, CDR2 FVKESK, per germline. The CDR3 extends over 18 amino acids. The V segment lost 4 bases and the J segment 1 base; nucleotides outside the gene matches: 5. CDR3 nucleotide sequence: TGTGCCAGCAGCCTTGGGACAGGGGGCTTTTCTGGGGCCAACGTCCTGACTTTC. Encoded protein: CASSLGTGGFSGANVLTF.

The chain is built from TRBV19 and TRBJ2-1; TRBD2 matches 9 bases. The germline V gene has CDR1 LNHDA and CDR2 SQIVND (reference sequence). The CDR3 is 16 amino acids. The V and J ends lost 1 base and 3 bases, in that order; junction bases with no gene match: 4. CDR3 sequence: CASSIAAGGIYNEQFF. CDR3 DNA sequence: TGTGCCAGTAGTATAGCGGCGGGAGGGATCTACAATGAGCAGTTCTTC.

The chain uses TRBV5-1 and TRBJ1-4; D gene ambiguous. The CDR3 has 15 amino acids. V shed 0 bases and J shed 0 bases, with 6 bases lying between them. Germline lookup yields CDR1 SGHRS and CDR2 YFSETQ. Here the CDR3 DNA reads TGCGCCAGCAGCTTGGGGGATGCAACTAATGAAAAACTGTTTTTT. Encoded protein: CASSLGDATNEKLFF.

The CDR3 DNA follows: TGTGCCAGCAGCCCGTCCCCTAGCGGCGGGGAGCTGTTTTTT. Protein sequence: CASSPSPSGGELFF. The V and J genes are TRBV7-3 and TRBJ2-2, with 7 bases aligning to TRBD2. Unmatched junction bases numbered 7, after V lost 5 bases and J lost 7 bases. CDR1 is SGHTA and CDR2 is FQGTGA in the germline V gene. The CDR3 extends over 14 amino acids.

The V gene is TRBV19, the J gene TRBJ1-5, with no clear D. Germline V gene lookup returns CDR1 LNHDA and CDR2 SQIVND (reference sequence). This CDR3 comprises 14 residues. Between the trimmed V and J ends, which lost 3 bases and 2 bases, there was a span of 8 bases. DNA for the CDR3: TGTGCCAGTAGTATGCAGGTTCGCAATCAGCCCCAGCATTTT. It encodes CASSMQVRNQPQHF.

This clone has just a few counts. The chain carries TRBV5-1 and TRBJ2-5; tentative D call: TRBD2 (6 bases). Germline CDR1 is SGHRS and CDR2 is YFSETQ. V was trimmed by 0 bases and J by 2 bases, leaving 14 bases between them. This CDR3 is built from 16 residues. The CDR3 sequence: CASSLGRLVTQETQYF. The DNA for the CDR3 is TGCGCCAGCAGCTTGGGGAGACTAGTCACACAAGAGACCCAGTACTTC.